This T cell receptor beta chain is from a study of regulatory T cells in long-lasting Graves disease. Turning to the study itself: Treatment with antithyroid drugs for over 5 years, together with positive TSH receptor antibodies, meant persistent Graves' disease. General observations from the study: Accuracy may have been reduced by the small sample size. It was in persistent disease that TRBV28, TRBJ1-2 and TRBJ2-5 were favored.

This clonotype was seen many times. As yet, its antigen is unknown. Time point: persistent/refractory GD, antithyroid drugs over 5 years with positive TRAb. Construction of the TCR library relied on RNA isolated from PBMCs. Investigators prepared the TCR beta libraries by applying iRepertoire HTBI primers and Arm-PCR of CDR3 regions. MiXCR was run by TCRdb on the multiplex PCR reads, yielding one entry per CDR3 protein. The sample has over 350,000 distinct CDR3 sequences, around 20% seen once. Germline CDR1 LGHDT, CDR2 YNNKEL (reference sequence). Trimming took 3 bases from V and 2 from J, leaving 7 bases between them. The CDR3 has 13 amino acids.

The specimen comprised peripheral blood mononuclear cells (PBMCs), sampled when the disease was refractory, from a patient treated with antithyroid drugs. The origin of this receptor is a female donor with Graves disease. V and J are TRBV3-1 and TRBJ1-1, with D unresolved. CDR3 sequence: CASSQMGNTEAFF. DNA of the CDR3: TGTGCCAGCAGCCAGATGGGCAACACTGAAGCTTTCTTT.